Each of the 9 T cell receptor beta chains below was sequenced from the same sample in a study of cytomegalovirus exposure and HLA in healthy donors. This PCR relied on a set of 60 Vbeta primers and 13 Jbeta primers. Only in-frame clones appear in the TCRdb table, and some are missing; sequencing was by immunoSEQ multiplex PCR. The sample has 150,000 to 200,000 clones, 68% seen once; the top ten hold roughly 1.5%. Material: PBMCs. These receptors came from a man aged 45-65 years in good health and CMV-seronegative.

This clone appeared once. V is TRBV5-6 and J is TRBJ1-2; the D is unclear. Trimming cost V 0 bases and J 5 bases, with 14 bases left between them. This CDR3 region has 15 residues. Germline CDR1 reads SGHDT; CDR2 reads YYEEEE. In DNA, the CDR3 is TGTGCCAGCAGCTTGGGGGCAGCAAAGTGGTATGGCTACACCTTC. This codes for CASSLGAAKWYGYTF. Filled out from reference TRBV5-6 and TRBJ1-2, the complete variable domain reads DAGVTQSPTHLIKTRGQQVTLRCSPKSGHDTVSWYQQALGQGPQFIFQYYEEEERQRGNFPDRFSGHQFPNYSSELNVNALLLGDSALYLCASSLGAAKWYGYTFGSGTRLTVV.

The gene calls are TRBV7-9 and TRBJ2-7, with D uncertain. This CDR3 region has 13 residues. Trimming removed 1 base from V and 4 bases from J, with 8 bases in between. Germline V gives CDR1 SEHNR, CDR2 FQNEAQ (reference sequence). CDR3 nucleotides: TGTGCCAGCAGCTTAGTCGCCGGGTACGAGCAGTACTTC. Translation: CASSLVAGYEQYF.

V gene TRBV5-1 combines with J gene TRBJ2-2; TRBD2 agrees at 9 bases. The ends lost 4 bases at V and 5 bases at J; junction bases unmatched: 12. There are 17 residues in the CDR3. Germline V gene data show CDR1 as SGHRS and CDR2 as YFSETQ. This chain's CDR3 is CASSLLSGGGRTGELFF. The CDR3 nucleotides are TGCGCCAGCAGCCTCCTTAGCGGGGGTGGTAGGACCGGGGAGCTGTTTTTT.

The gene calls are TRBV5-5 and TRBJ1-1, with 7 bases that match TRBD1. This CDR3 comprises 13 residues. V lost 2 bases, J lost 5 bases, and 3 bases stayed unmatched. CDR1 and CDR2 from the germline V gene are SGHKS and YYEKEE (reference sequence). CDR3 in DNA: TGTGCCAGCAGCTTAGGGGGCAGGACTGAAGCTTTCTTT. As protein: CASSLGGRTEAFF.

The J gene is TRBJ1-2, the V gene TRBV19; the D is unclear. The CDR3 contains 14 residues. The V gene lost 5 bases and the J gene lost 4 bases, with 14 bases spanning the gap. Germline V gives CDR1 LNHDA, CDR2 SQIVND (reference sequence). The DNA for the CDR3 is TGTGCCAGTAGTTCGGCAGGTCTCAGCTATGGCTACACCTTC. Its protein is CASSSAGLSYGYTF.

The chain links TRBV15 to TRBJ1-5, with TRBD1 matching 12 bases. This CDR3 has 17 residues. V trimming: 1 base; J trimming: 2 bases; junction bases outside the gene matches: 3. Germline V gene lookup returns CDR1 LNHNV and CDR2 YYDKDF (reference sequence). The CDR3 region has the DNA TGTGCCACCAGCAGAGGGGGACAGGGGGCGGGCAATCAGCCCCAGCATTTT. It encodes CATSRGGQGAGNQPQHF.

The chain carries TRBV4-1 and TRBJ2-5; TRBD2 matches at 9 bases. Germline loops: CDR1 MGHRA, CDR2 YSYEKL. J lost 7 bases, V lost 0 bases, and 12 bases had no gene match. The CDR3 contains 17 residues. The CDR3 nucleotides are TGCGCCAGCAGCCAAGATTTGATAGGGCGGGGGGGCGCGACCCAGTACTTC. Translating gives CASSQDLIGRGGATQYF.

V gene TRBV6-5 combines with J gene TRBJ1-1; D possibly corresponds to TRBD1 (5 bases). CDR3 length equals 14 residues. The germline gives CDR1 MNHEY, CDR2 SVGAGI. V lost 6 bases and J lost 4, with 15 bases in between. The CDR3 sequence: CASRRDPGGTEAFF. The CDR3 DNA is TGTGCCAGCAGACGGGACCCGGGGGGCACTGAAGCTTTCTTT.

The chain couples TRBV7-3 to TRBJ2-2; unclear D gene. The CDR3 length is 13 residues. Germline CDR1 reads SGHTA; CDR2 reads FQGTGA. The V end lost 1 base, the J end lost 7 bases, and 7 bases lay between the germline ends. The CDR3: CASSLRENGELFF. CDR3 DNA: TGTGCCAGCAGCTTAAGAGAAAACGGGGAGCTGTTTTTT.